What follows is one TCR beta chain and its context. Generated by immunoSEQ multiplex PCR, the TCRdb table keeps only in-frame clones and is missing some. Seen here are around 80,000 clones, around nine tenths observed once, and the top ten hold around 5.4%. This record comes from a study of control samples from healthy donors and cancer patients. Germline CDR1 and CDR2: SGHRS and YFSETQ. V lost 0 bases and J 2 bases, leaving 8 bases between the germline ends. There are 15 residues in the CDR3. This clonotype was sampled from a woman between 50 and 59 years old in good health. The V and J genes are TRBV5-1 and TRBJ2-2, with TRBD1 as a possible D gene (5 bases). The source material was blood. CDR3 sequence reads: CASSLDQGNTGELFF. CDR3 bases: TGCGCCAGCAGCTTGGATCAGGGAAACACCGGGGAGCTGTTTTTT.